This T cell receptor (beta chain) was recorded in a study of blood T cell repertoires in COVID-19. On the study more broadly: The United States, Italy and Spain provided the acute and convalescent COVID-19 samples.

CDR3 length: 13 amino acids. The ends were cut back, 2 bases at V and 11 bases at J, with 10 bases in the middle. CDR1 is LNHDA, CDR2 SQIVND, per germline (reference sequence). Study processing details: Estimation of nucleated cell counts relied on the amplification of reference gene primers. Clones were sequenced by immunoSEQ multiplex PCR, and TCRdb holds only the in-frame ones, with some missing. The V and J calls and clone size come from that table; D and trimming were worked out from the DNA. Of roughly 80,000 clones detected, 65% to 85% appear once; the ten largest clones hold roughly 30%. V and J are TRBV19 and TRBJ1-6; D not certain. Sequencing used peripheral blood. The origin of this receptor is a woman older than 75 with acute or convalescent COVID-19. The CDR3: CASSISPRTPLHF. In DNA form, the CDR3 reads TGTGCCAGTAGTATATCCCCCAGGACACCCCTCCACTTT.